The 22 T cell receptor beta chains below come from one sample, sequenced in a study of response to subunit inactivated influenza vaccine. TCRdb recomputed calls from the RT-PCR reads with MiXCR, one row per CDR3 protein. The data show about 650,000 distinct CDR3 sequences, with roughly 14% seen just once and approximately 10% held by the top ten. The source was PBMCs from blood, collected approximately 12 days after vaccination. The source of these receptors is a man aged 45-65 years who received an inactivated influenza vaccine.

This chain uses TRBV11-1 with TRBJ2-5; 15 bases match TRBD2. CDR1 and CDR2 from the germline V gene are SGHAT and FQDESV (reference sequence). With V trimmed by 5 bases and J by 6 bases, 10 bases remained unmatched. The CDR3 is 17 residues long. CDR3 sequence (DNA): TGTGCCAGCAGCCCACGGACTAGCGGGAGGGCCGCGAAGACCCAGTACTTC. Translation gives CASSPRTSGRAAKTQYF.

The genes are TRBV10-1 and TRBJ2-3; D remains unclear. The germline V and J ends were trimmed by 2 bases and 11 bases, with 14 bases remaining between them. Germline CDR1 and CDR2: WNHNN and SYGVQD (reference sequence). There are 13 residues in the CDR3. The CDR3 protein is CASSETGPAGQYF. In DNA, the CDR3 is TGCGCCAGCAGTGAGACTGGCCCGGCCGGGCAGTATTTT.

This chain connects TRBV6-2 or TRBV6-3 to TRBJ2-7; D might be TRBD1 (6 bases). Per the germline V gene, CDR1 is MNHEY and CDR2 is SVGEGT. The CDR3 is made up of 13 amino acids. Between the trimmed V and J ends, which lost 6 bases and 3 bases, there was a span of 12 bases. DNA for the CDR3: TGTGCCAGCAGCGCATACAGGGTCTACGAGCAGTACTTC. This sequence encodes CASSAYRVYEQYF.

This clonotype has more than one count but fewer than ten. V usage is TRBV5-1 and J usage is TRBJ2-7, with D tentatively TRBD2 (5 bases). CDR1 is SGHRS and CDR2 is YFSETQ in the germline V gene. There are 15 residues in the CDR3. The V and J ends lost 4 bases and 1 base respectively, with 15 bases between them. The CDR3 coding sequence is TGCGCCAGCAGCCCCAATTGGGGAGAGTCCTACGAGCAGTACTTC. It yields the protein CASSPNWGESYEQYF.

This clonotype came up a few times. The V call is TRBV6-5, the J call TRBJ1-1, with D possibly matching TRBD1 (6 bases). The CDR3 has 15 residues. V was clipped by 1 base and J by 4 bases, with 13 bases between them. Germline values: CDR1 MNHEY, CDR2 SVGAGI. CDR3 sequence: CASSYLGGGPTEAFF. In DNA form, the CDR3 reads TGTGCCAGCAGTTACTTGGGAGGGGGGCCCACTGAAGCTTTCTTT.

CDR3: CASSFSATQYF. CDR3 in DNA: TGTGCCAGCAGCTTCTCCGCGACCCAGTACTTC. This sequence joins TRBV7-2 and TRBJ2-5; D gene unclear. The CDR3 has 11 amino acids. The V and J ends lost 3 bases and 7 bases respectively, with 6 bases between them. Germline V lookup: CDR1 SGHTA, CDR2 FQGNSA.

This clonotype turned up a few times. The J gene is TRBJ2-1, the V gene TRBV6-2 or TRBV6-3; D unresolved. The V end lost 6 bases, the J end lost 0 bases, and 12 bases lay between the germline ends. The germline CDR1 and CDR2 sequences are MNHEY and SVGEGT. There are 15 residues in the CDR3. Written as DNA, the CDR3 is TGTGCCAGCAGCCTAGACTGGGGCTCCTACAATGAGCAGTTCTTC. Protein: CASSLDWGSYNEQFF.

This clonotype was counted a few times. CDR3 loop: CASSLAFGNEQFF. The CDR3 DNA reads TGTGCCAGCAGCTTAGCGTTTGGTAATGAGCAGTTCTTC. V is TRBV7-9 and J is TRBJ2-1; D is undetermined. The CDR3 totals 13 residues. Germline V CDR1 and CDR2: SEHNR, FQNEAQ (reference sequence). The germline V and J ends were trimmed by 0 bases and 7 bases, with 7 bases remaining between them.

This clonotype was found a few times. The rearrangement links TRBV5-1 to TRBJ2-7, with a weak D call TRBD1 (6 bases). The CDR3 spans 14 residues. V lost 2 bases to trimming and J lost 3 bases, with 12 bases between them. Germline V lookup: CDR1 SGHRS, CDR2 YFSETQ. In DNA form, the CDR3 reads TGCGCCAGCAGCTTATCGGGACACCTCTACGAGCAGTACTTC. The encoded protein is CASSLSGHLYEQYF.

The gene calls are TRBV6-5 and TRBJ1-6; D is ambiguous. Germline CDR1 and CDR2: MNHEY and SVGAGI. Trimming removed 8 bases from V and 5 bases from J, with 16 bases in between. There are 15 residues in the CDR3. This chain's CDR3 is CASGITTRHNSPLHF. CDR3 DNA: TGTGCCAGCGGAATAACGACACGACATAATTCACCCCTCCACTTT.

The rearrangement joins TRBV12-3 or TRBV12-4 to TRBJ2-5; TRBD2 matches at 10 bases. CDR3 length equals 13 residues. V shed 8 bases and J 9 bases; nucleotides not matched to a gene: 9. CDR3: CASPTSGAMAQYF. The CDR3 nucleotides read TGTGCCAGCCCAACTAGCGGGGCCATGGCCCAGTACTTC.

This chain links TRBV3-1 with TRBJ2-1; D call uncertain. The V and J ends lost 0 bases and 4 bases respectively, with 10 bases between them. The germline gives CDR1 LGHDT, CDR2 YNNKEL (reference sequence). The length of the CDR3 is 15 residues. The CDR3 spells CASSQDQLSYNEQFF. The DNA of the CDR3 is TGTGCCAGCAGCCAAGATCAGTTATCGTACAATGAGCAGTTCTTC.

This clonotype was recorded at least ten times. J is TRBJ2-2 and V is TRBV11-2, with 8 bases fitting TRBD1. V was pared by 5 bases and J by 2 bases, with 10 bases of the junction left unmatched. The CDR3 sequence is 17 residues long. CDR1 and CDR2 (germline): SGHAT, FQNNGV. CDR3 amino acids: CASSKGQALLNTGELFF. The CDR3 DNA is TGTGCCAGCAGCAAGGGACAGGCGCTACTAAACACCGGGGAGCTGTTTTTT. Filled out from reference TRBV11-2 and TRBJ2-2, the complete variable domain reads EAGVAQSPRYKIIEKRQSVAFWCNPISGHATLYWYQQILGQGPKLLIQFQNNGVVDDSQLPKDRFSAERLKGVDSTLKIQPAKLEDSAVYLCASSKGQALLNTGELFFGEGSRLTVL.

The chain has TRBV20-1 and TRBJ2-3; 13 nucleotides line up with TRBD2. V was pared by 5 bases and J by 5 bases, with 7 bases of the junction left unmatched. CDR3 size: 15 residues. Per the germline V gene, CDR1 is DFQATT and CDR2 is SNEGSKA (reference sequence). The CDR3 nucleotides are TGCAGTGCTGCCACCGGGACTAGCGGGGAAGATACGCAGTATTTT. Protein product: CSAATGTSGEDTQYF.

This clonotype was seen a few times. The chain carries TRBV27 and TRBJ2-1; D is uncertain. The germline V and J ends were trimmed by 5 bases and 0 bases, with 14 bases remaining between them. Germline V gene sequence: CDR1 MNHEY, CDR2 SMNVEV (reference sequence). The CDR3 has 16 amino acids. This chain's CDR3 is CASSPYDPASYNEQFF. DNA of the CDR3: TGTGCCAGCAGTCCGTACGACCCGGCCTCCTACAATGAGCAGTTCTTC.

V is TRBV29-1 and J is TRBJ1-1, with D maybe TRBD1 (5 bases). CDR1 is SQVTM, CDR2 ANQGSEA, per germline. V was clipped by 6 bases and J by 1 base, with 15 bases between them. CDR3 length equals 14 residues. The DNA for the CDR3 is TGCAGCGTCAAAACACAGGATGCGAACACTGAAGCTTTCTTT. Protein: CSVKTQDANTEAFF.

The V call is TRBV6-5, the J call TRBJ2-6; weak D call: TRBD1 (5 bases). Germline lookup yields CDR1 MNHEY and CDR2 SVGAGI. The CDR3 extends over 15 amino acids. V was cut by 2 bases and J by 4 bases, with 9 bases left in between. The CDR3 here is CASSYGQGGANVLTF. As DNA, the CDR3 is TGTGCCAGCAGTTACGGGCAGGGAGGGGCCAACGTCCTGACTTTC.

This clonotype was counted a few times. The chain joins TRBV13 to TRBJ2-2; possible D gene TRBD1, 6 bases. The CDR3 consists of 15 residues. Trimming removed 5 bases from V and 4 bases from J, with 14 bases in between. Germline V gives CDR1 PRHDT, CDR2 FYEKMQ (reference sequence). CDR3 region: CASSGTPGLTGELFF. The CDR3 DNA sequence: TGTGCCAGCAGCGGGACACCAGGGCTCACCGGGGAGCTGTTTTTT.

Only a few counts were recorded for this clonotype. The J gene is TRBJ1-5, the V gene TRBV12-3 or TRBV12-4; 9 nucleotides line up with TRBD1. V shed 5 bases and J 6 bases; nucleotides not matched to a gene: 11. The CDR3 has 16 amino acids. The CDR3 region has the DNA TGTGCCAGCAGTGTATCCGGGACAGGGTTTACTCAGCCCCAGCATTTT. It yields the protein CASSVSGTGFTQPQHF.

CDR3 DNA: TGCAGTGCTAGAAGGGCCTCTGGAAACACCATATATTTT. It is translated as CSARRASGNTIYF. The chain employs TRBV20-1 and TRBJ1-3; D uncertain. The CDR3 consists of 13 residues. V was cut by 2 bases and J by 0 bases, with 5 bases left in between. Germline loops: CDR1 DFQATT, CDR2 SNEGSKA (reference sequence).

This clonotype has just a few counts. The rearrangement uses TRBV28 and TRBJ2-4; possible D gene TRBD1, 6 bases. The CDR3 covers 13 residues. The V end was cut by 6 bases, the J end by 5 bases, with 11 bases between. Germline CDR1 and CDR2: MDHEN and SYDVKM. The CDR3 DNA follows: TGTGCCAGCAGCATGGGACACGAAAACATTCAGTACTTC. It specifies CASSMGHENIQYF.

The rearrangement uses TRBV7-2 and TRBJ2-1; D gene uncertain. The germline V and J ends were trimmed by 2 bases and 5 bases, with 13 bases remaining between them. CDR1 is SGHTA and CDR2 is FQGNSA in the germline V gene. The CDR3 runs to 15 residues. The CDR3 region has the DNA TGTGCCAGCAGCTTAAGCCCTGGTGGGAACAATGAGCAGTTCTTC. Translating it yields CASSLSPGGNNEQFF.